This passage covers 7 T cell receptor beta chains from one sample sequenced in a study of Graves' ophthalmopathy and Graves' hyperthyroidism. RNA transcripts provided the template for amplifying TCR beta CDR3 regions. After a first-round RT-PCR with HTBI primers, a second-round multiplex PCR was run. TCRdb re-analysed the multiplex PCR reads in MiXCR, keeping a single row per CDR3 protein. The table includes 450,000 to 600,000 distinct CDR3 sequences, roughly 40% detected once. The sequencing input was peripheral blood or thyroid tissue (not recorded which). The origin of the receptors is an adult man with Graves' hyperthyroidism.

The rearrangement uses TRBV5-1 and TRBJ1-2, with 7 bases aligning to TRBD1. V lost 1 base, J lost 5 bases, and 8 bases stayed unmatched. This CDR3 comprises 15 residues. CDR1 SGHRS and CDR2 YFSETQ come from the germline V gene. The CDR3 DNA follows: TGCGCCAGCAGCTTGATTTCGGGACAGATTTATGGCTACACCTTC. Its translation: CASSLISGQIYGYTF.

On this clonotype: The conserved closing phenylalanine or tryptophan is absent in this CDR3, likely reflecting a read error. The chain uses TRBV9 and TRBJ2-7; TRBD2 might be the D (6 bases). The CDR3 is 16 residues long. From germline, CDR1 is SGDLS and CDR2 YYNGEE. CDR3 protein: CASGLVPGVSGYEQYL. The CDR3, as DNA: TGTGCTAGTGGTTTGGTACCTGGTGTTAGCGGTTACGAGCAGTACCTC.

This clonotype was counted at least ten times. This chain joins TRBV7-8 and TRBJ1-2; D may be TRBD1 (5 bases). Trimming pared 1 base from V and 3 bases from J, leaving 15 bases between. The CDR3 runs to 16 residues. Germline loops: CDR1 SGHVS, CDR2 FQNEAQ. CDR3 bases: TGTGCCAGCAGCTTAGTTCGGGGGGACGGACACTATGGCTACACCTTC. It yields the protein CASSLVRGDGHYGYTF.

In this sample, this clonotype turned up many times. Being one base from a much bigger clone, this may be a read error. The rearrangement links TRBV10-2 to TRBJ1-1, with TRBD1 as a possible D gene (5 bases). CDR3 length equals 13 residues. CDR1 is WSHSY and CDR2 is SAAADI in the germline V gene. The CDR3 is CASSEGENTEAFF. The CDR3 bases are TGTGCCAGCAGTGAAGGGGAGAACACTGAAGCTTTCTTT.

This clonotype was seen many times. V gene TRBV7-8 combines with J gene TRBJ1-4; D unresolved. The length of the CDR3 is 16 residues. Germline V CDR1 and CDR2: SGHVS, FQNEAQ. Trimming pared 2 bases from V and 4 bases from J, leaving 14 bases between. CDR3 protein: CASSLNRAGNNEKLFF. The CDR3, as DNA: TGTGCCAGCAGCTTAAATAGGGCAGGAAATAATGAAAAACTGTTTTTT.

This clonotype was seen repeatedly, ten times or more. The chain carries TRBV6-6 and TRBJ1-1; D is unresolved. CDR3 size: 14 residues. Trimming cost V 6 bases and J 3 bases, with 14 bases left between them. CDR1 is MNHNY, CDR2 SVGAGI, per germline (reference sequence). The chain's CDR3 is CASRASISHTEAFF. For the CDR3, the DNA is TGTGCCAGCAGGGCATCGATAAGCCACACTGAAGCTTTCTTT.

This clonotype turned up a few times. The chain employs TRBV24-1 and TRBJ2-5, with 9 bases that match TRBD2. Germline assignment: CDR1 KGHDR and CDR2 SFDVKD. The CDR3 runs 16 residues. With 7 bases clipped from V and 0 bases from J, the junction kept 8 bases outside the gene matches. The CDR3, as DNA: TGTGCCACCAGGGAGGACAGCGGGAGGTACCAAGAGACCCAGTACTTC. It encodes CATREDSGRYQETQYF.